This passage covers 28 T cell receptor beta chains from one sample sequenced in a study of blood T cell repertoires in COVID-19. Sequencing used immunoSEQ multiplex PCR; TCRdb keeps in-frame clones, though not all of them. The sample has a few hundred thousand clones; about nine tenths are singletons. Sequenced: peripheral blood. The source is a woman in her 30s with COVID-19, enrolled during active disease.

This sequence joins TRBV7-2 and TRBJ2-2, with D possibly being TRBD2 (5 bases). The V end was cut by 9 bases, the J end by 10 bases, with 12 bases between. In germline, CDR1 is SGHTA, CDR2 FQGNSA. The CDR3 is 11 residues long. CDR3 amino acids: CASTLAEELFF. The CDR3 nucleotides read TGTGCCAGTACGCTAGCCGAGGAGCTGTTTTTT.

V and J are TRBV5-8 and TRBJ2-7; no definite D call. This CDR3 comprises 11 residues. Germline CDR1 is SGHTS and CDR2 is YDEGEE. Trimming left V 4 bases short and J 7 bases short, with 9 bases between. This chain's CDR3 is CASSPIFEQYV. The CDR3 bases are TGTGCCAGCAGCCCCATTTTTGAGCAGTACGTC.

The chain combines TRBV27 with TRBJ1-2, with 7 nucleotides matching TRBD1. The germline V gene encodes CDR1 MNHEY and CDR2 SMNVEV (reference sequence). V was clipped by 2 bases and J by 5 bases; unmatched bases: 8. The CDR3 covers 15 residues. Here the CDR3 reads CASSLRGGNWYGYTF. The CDR3 bases are TGTGCCAGCAGTTTAAGAGGGGGCAATTGGTATGGCTACACCTTC.

V gene TRBV3-1 (or the pseudogene TRBV3-2) combines with J gene TRBJ1-4; 9 bases are a match to TRBD1. V lost 1 base and J lost 4; bases outside the gene matches: 1. Per the germline V gene, CDR1 is LGHDT and CDR2 is YNNKEL (reference sequence). The CDR3 is made up of 15 amino acids. The CDR3 is CASSQVGQGNEKLFF. In nucleotides, the CDR3 is TGTGCCAGCAGCCAAGTGGGACAGGGTAATGAAAAACTGTTTTTT.

This chain connects TRBV7-8 to TRBJ1-1, with D unresolved. V lost 1 base and J lost 4, with 10 bases in between. Germline-derived CDR1 and CDR2 are SGHVS and FQNEAQ. The CDR3 has 14 residues. The CDR3 DNA is TGTGCCAGCAGCTTAGTTGGCGGCTTCACTGAAGCTTTCTTT. It encodes CASSLVGGFTEAFF.

This chain joins TRBV5-4 and TRBJ2-3; 9 nucleotides line up with TRBD2. Looked up from germline, CDR1 is SGHNT and CDR2 is YYREEE (reference sequence). The CDR3 has 15 residues. V shed 4 bases and J 2 bases; nucleotides not matched to a gene: 5. CDR3 nucleotides: TGTGCCAGCAGCGATAGCGGGGGACCCACAGATACGCAGTATTTT. It translates to CASSDSGGPTDTQYF.

The chain employs TRBV7-9 and TRBJ1-6; D call uncertain. V lost 4 bases to trimming and J lost 4 bases, with 8 bases between them. There are 14 residues in the CDR3. From germline, CDR1 is SEHNR and CDR2 FQNEAQ (reference sequence). The DNA for the CDR3 is TGTGCCAGCAGCTATAATCGGTATAATTCACCCCTCCACTTT. Amino acid sequence: CASSYNRYNSPLHF.

V is TRBV3-1 (or the pseudogene TRBV3-2) and J is TRBJ2-3; 9 nucleotides agree with TRBD1. This CDR3 has 21 amino acids. From germline, CDR1 is LGHDT and CDR2 YNNKEL (reference sequence). V trimming: 1 base; J trimming: 0 bases; junction bases outside the gene matches: 17. In nucleotides, the CDR3 is TGTGCCAGCAGCCAAGCTTGGGGGGGACAGGGCGCCTTCAGAAGCACAGATACGCAGTATTTT. This translates into CASSQAWGGQGAFRSTDTQYF.

This clone was detected only a few times. Distinct nucleotide sequences in the sample also encode this CDR3. The chain couples TRBV18 to TRBJ2-7, with TRBD1 identical over 8 bases. Unmatched junction bases numbered 3, after V lost 3 bases and J lost 2 bases. The CDR3 is made up of 14 amino acids. Looked up from germline, CDR1 is KGHSH and CDR2 is LQKENI. Here the CDR3 reads CASSPRQGTYEQYV. DNA for the CDR3: TGTGCCAGCTCACCCCGACAGGGGACCTACGAGCAGTACGTC.

This clone was seen a single time. The chain has TRBV5-4 and TRBJ2-3; TRBD1 agrees at 7 bases. The V gene's germline CDR1 is SGHNT and CDR2 YYREEE (reference sequence). The CDR3 length is 14 residues. V was clipped by 2 bases and J by 1 base; unmatched bases: 1. The CDR3 sequence is CASSLGGGTDTQYF. CDR3 nucleotides: TGTGCCAGCAGCTTAGGGGGCGGCACAGATACGCAGTATTTT.

This clone was recorded only once. The chain recombines TRBV20-1 with TRBJ2-7; 8 bases align to TRBD1. V gave up 3 bases and J gave up 5 bases; unmatched junction bases: 15. Germline loops: CDR1 DFQATT, CDR2 SNEGSKA (reference sequence). This CDR3 region has 16 residues. CDR3 in amino acids: CSASRPQGANRNEQYF. The CDR3 nucleotides are TGCAGTGCTAGTAGGCCCCAGGGGGCAAACAGAAACGAGCAGTACTTC.

This clone was seen more than once but under ten times. The chain combines TRBV6-6 with TRBJ2-1; 7 bases match TRBD1. The CDR3 loop spans 15 amino acids. Germline V gives CDR1 MNHNY, CDR2 SVGAGI (reference sequence). With V trimmed by 5 bases and J by 0 bases, 4 bases remained unmatched. The CDR3 DNA is TGTGCCAGCAGTAACTACAGGGGCTCCTACAATGAGCAGTTCTTC. Protein sequence: CASSNYRGSYNEQFF.

V is TRBV9 and J is TRBJ2-3; weak D call: TRBD2 (7 bases). V lost 1 base and J lost 5, with 17 bases in between. The CDR3 totals 16 residues. The germline V gene encodes CDR1 SGDLS and CDR2 YYNGEE. Here the CDR3 reads CASSVNIGGAVDTQYF. CDR3 coding DNA: TGTGCCAGCAGCGTAAACATAGGGGGGGCCGTAGATACGCAGTATTTT.

Only one count was recorded for this clone. The chain couples TRBV18 to TRBJ2-7; D possibly corresponds to TRBD1 (5 bases). Germline lookup yields CDR1 KGHSH and CDR2 LQKENI. V gave up 0 bases and J gave up 9 bases, with 18 bases separating them. The CDR3 length is 15 residues. Here the CDR3 reads CASSPPERGVMGQYF. The CDR3 DNA sequence: TGTGCCAGCTCACCACCGGAAAGGGGCGTTATGGGGCAGTACTTC.

The gene calls are TRBV6-5 and TRBJ2-1, with 8 bases that match TRBD1. Germline-derived CDR1 and CDR2 are MNHEY and SVGAGI. This CDR3 comprises 11 residues. V lost 6 bases to trimming and J lost 13 bases; unmatched junction nucleotides: 5. The DNA of the CDR3 is TGTGCCAGCAGCCAGGGGGCTTTCCAGTTCTTC. This codes for CASSQGAFQFF.

V usage is TRBV27 and J usage is TRBJ2-1; D ambiguous. The CDR3 length is 14 residues. Germline CDR1 and CDR2: MNHEY and SMNVEV (reference sequence). V lost 3 bases to trimming and J lost 0 bases, with 6 bases between them. CDR3 protein: CASSLGSSYNEQFF. The CDR3 DNA reads as TGTGCCAGCAGTTTGGGCAGCTCCTACAATGAGCAGTTCTTC.

CDR3 protein: CATSRGKAGVANNEQFF. CDR3 nucleotide sequence: TGTGCCACCAGCAGAGGGAAAGCGGGAGTGGCAAATAATGAGCAGTTCTTC. The rearrangement links TRBV15 to TRBJ2-1, with 8 bases aligning to TRBD2. Trimming removed 1 base from V and 7 bases from J; junction bases left unmatched: 12. This CDR3 is 17 amino acids long. Germline V gene sequence: CDR1 LNHNV, CDR2 YYDKDF (reference sequence).

The chain uses TRBV5-6 and TRBJ2-7; weak D call: TRBD2 (5 bases). Germline loops: CDR1 SGHDT, CDR2 YYEEEE. The CDR3 covers 13 residues. V lost 0 bases, J lost 3 bases, and 7 bases lay in between. CDR3 protein: CASSLASNYEQYF. The CDR3 DNA sequence: TGTGCCAGCAGCTTGGCTAGCAACTACGAGCAGTACTTC.

The chain has TRBV12-3 or TRBV12-4 and TRBJ1-5; D ambiguous. The CDR3 consists of 11 residues. The V gene lost 3 bases and the J gene lost 6 bases, with 3 bases spanning the gap. CDR3 protein: CASSLSQPQHF. The CDR3 DNA reads TGTGCCAGCAGTTTGAGTCAGCCCCAGCATTTT.

This chain connects TRBV6-5 to TRBJ2-3, with 7 bases aligning to TRBD2. J lost 0 bases, V lost 6 bases, and 3 bases had no gene match. This CDR3 region has 14 residues. CDR1 MNHEY and CDR2 SVGAGI come from the germline V gene. CDR3 protein: CASSIAGSTDTQYF. The CDR3 bases are TGTGCCAGCAGCATAGCGGGCAGCACAGATACGCAGTATTTT.

In nucleotides, the CDR3 is TGTGCCAGCAGCGACGCGGGCCAAGGTGGGGGGTCACCCCTCCACTTT. Translation gives CASSDAGQGGGSPLHF. V and J are TRBV7-6 and TRBJ1-6; D may be TRBD1 (5 bases). CDR1 is SGHVS, CDR2 FNYEAQ, per germline. The CDR3 runs to 16 residues. The V and J ends lost 5 bases and 10 bases respectively, with 21 bases between them. The complete variable domain, with remaining parts taken from reference TRBV7-6 and TRBJ1-6, reads GAGVSQSPRYKVTKRGQDVALRCDPISGHVSLYWYRQALGQGPEFLTYFNYEAQQDKSGLPNDRFSAERPEGSISTLTIQRTEQRDSAMYRCASSDAGQGGGSPLHFGNGTRLTVT.

The chain has TRBV12-2 and TRBJ2-3; the listed D gene, TRBD2, was not tested against the DNA. TRBV12-2 is marked as a pseudogene. CDR3 size: 21 residues. The CDR3 region is CASRLAPRNLAGATSTDTQYF. CDR3 bases: TGTGCAAGTCGCTTAGCCCCCCGTAATCTAGCGGGAGCTACTAGCACAGATACGCAGTATTTT.

The chain uses TRBV24-1 and TRBJ1-1; unclear D gene. Between the trimmed V and J ends, which lost 0 bases and 3 bases, there was a span of 7 bases. CDR3 length equals 14 residues. The germline V gene encodes CDR1 KGHDR and CDR2 SFDVKD. CDR3 sequence reads: CATSDLGEDTEAFF. The CDR3 region has the DNA TGTGCCACCAGTGATTTGGGGGAGGACACTGAAGCTTTCTTT.

The chain links TRBV4-1 to TRBJ2-3; 8 bases agree with TRBD2. J gave up 1 base and V 2 bases, and 14 bases lay outside the gene matches. CDR1 MGHRA and CDR2 YSYEKL come from the germline V gene. CDR3 length equals 19 residues. CDR3 amino acids: CASSQSVMRAGGRTDTQYF. CDR3 coding DNA: TGCGCCAGCAGCCAATCTGTAATGCGGGCGGGAGGACGCACAGATACGCAGTATTTT.

This chain uses TRBV9 with TRBJ1-1; D not resolved. The CDR3 runs to 15 residues. Germline V gene lookup returns CDR1 SGDLS and CDR2 YYNGEE. The V and J ends lost 5 bases and 3 bases respectively, with 17 bases between them. The CDR3, as DNA: TGTGCCAGCAGTCCCCCGGGGAGGTCCGACACTGAAGCTTTCTTT. This codes for CASSPPGRSDTEAFF.

The V gene is TRBV19, the J gene TRBJ1-5; 9 bases line up with TRBD1. V dropped 3 bases and J dropped 4; count of bases not matched to a gene: 7. This CDR3 has 16 residues. Germline V gene data show CDR1 as LNHDA and CDR2 as SQIVND (reference sequence). CDR3 in amino acids: CASSIRTGELNQPQHF. CDR3 sequence (DNA): TGTGCCAGTAGTATTAGGACAGGGGAATTGAATCAGCCCCAGCATTTT.

V usage is TRBV9 and J usage is TRBJ2-1; 9 positions match TRBD2. Per germline, CDR1 SGDLS and CDR2 YYNGEE. The CDR3 sequence is 14 residues long. The ends lost 4 bases at V and 8 bases at J; junction bases unmatched: 7. Here the CDR3 reads CASSPGLASDEQFF. The CDR3 nucleotides read TGTGCCAGCAGCCCGGGACTAGCTAGCGATGAGCAGTTCTTC. Variable domain in full (rest from reference TRBV9 and TRBJ2-1): DSGVTQTPKHLITATGQRVTLRCSPRSGDLSVYWYQQSLDQGLQFLIQYYNGEERAKGNILERFSAQQFPDLHSELNLSSLELGDSALYFCASSPGLASDEQFFGPGTRLTVL.

This rearrangement joins TRBV5-4 to TRBJ1-1; D possibly corresponds to TRBD1 (5 bases). Germline V CDR1 and CDR2: SGHNT, YYREEE (reference sequence). The CDR3 runs 16 residues. V was pared by 4 bases and J by 3 bases, with 19 bases between. CDR3 loop: CASSARRGERDTEAFF. CDR3 DNA sequence: TGTGCCAGCAGCGCCCGGCGGGGGGAGAGGGACACTGAAGCTTTCTTT.